This is a list of T cell receptor beta chains from one sample in a study of regulatory T cells in long-lasting Graves disease. TCRdb re-called the multiplex PCR reads through MiXCR, storing one row per CDR3 protein. The sample records roughly 530,000 distinct CDR3 sequences, roughly a sixth being singletons. These data also formed part of another study, on T cells in Graves' hyperthyroidism and ophthalmopathy.

The sample was peripheral blood mononuclear cells (PBMCs), taken at new diagnosis, from a patient treated with antithyroid drugs. Receptor source: a woman between 40 and 65 years old with Graves disease. Both conserved end residues are part of each CDR3. A D gene is named only where the DNA matches it firmly. Rows give clone size only sometimes, using once, few, many, or a class for an expanded clone.

clone_size	j_call	d_call	v_call	cdr3_nt	cdr3_aa
few	TRBJ2-5	TRBD1	TRBV19	TGTGCCAGTAGTATTTCGGGGACAGGGGGTCGGGAGACCCAGTACTTC	CASSISGTGGRETQYF
many	TRBJ2-2	NA	TRBV20-1	TGCAGTGCTAGTAAGACAGGGAACACCGGGGAGCTGTTTTTT	CSASKTGNTGELFF
many	TRBJ1-2	NA	TRBV12-3/TRBV12-4	TGTGCCAGCAGTTTAGCGCTAACAGTGTATGGCTACACCTTC	CASSLALTVYGYTF
NA	TRBJ2-2	NA	TRBV5-6	TGTGCCAGCAGCTTGGCCCCAGGAACGAACACCGGGGAGCTGTTTTTT	CASSLAPGTNTGELFF
many	TRBJ2-3	TRBD1	TRBV11-1	TGTGCCAGCAAACCGGGACAGGGGGCAACAGATACGCAGTATTTT	CASKPGQGATDTQYF
few	TRBJ2-2	TRBD2	TRBV9	TGTGCCAGCAGCGCTTTAGCGGGGACTGCAGCGGGGGAGCTGTTTTTT	CASSALAGTAAGELFF
NA	TRBJ2-7	TRBD1	TRBV6-2/TRBV6-3	TGTGCCAGCAGTTACGGGCAGGGGGCTTCCTACGAGCAGTACTTC	CASSYGQGASYEQYF
many	TRBJ1-5	TRBD1	TRBV19	TGCGCCAGCAGCCAGGACAGGGACAATCAGCCCCAGCATTTT	CASSQDRDNQPQHF
NA	TRBJ2-1	TRBD2	TRBV6-2/TRBV6-3	TGTGCCAGCAGACCATCTAGCGGGGGAGGCAATGAGCAGTTCTTC	CASRPSSGGGNEQFF
many	TRBJ2-7	NA	TRBV2	TGTGCCAGCAGGCCAGGCACCTACGAGCAGTACTTC	CASRPGTYEQYF